The 19 T cell receptor beta chains in this list originate from one sample, sequenced in a study of blood T cell repertoires in COVID-19. Only in-frame clones appear in the TCRdb table, and some are missing; sequencing was by immunoSEQ multiplex PCR. This table has some 93,000 clones, 65% to 90% appearing once. The sequenced material came from peripheral blood. The receptors come from a man in his fifties or sixties with acute or convalescent COVID-19.

The rearrangement links TRBV7-9 to TRBJ2-7; TRBD1 agrees at 7 bases. The germline V gene has CDR1 SEHNR and CDR2 FQNEAQ (reference sequence). Trimming at V came to 5 bases and at J to 5 bases, leaving 6 bases not matched to a gene. The CDR3 extends over 13 amino acids. The CDR3 here is CASSRDSSHEQYF. The CDR3 nucleotides are TGTGCCAGCAGCCGGGACAGTTCCCACGAGCAGTACTTC.

The rearrangement uses TRBV11-1 and TRBJ2-1; 7 bases map to TRBD1. V shed 6 bases, J shed 5 bases, and the junction held 4 bases outside the gene matches. The CDR3 length is 13 residues. Germline V gene sequence: CDR1 SGHAT, CDR2 FQDESV (reference sequence). The CDR3 DNA reads as TGTGCCAGCAGACAGGGGCATAACAATGAGCAGTTCTTC. It encodes CASRQGHNNEQFF.

In this sample, this clone turned up once. The V gene is TRBV5-4, the J gene TRBJ1-1, with 7 bases identical to TRBD1. The CDR3 contains 15 residues. Unmatched junction bases numbered 13, after V lost 0 bases and J lost 11 bases. CDR1 SGHNT and CDR2 YYREEE come from the germline V gene (reference sequence). CDR3 nucleotide sequence: TGTGCCAGCAGCTTGGATCTGGAGGGGGCGAGGCGCGCTTTCTTT. Amino acids: CASSLDLEGARRAFF.

The chain is built from TRBV7-2 and TRBJ2-3; TRBD2 aligns across 9 bases. Per the germline V gene, CDR1 is SGHTA and CDR2 is FQGNSA. This CDR3 spans 13 amino acids. After removal of 8 bases from V and 6 bases from J, the junction contained 6 bases not matched to a gene. CDR3 nucleotide sequence: TGTGCCAGCCGAGCGGGAGGTTCGGATACGCAGTATTTT. This sequence encodes CASRAGGSDTQYF.

The chain carries TRBV5-1 and TRBJ2-7, with TRBD2 matching 7 bases. V shed 4 bases, J shed 2 bases, and the junction held 6 bases outside the gene matches. This CDR3 has 14 residues. The germline V gene encodes CDR1 SGHRS and CDR2 YFSETQ. The CDR3 DNA reads TGCGCCAGCAGCAAACGGGAGGCCCCCTACGAGCAGTACTTC. Translated, it gives CASSKREAPYEQYF.

This clone has just a few counts. Other DNA sequences from this sample encode an identical CDR3 as well. V usage is TRBV5-1 and J usage is TRBJ1-1; TRBD1 matches 9 bases. The V gene end was trimmed by 3 bases and the J gene end by 5 bases; junction bases not matched to a gene: 2. This CDR3 region has 13 residues. Germline CDR1 is SGHRS and CDR2 is YFSETQ. The CDR3 nucleotides are TGCGCCAGCAGCTGGGGACAGGGAACTGAAGCTTTCTTT. It yields the protein CASSWGQGTEAFF.

The chain employs TRBV30 and TRBJ1-2; 9 nucleotides line up with TRBD1. Germline CDR1 GTSNPN, CDR2 SVGIG (reference sequence). Unmatched junction bases numbered 6, after V lost 2 bases and J lost 2 bases. The CDR3 consists of 15 residues. CDR3 sequence reads: CAWSLGGQGNYGYTF. For the CDR3, the DNA is TGTGCCTGGAGTCTGGGGGGACAGGGAAACTATGGCTACACCTTC.

The chain employs TRBV19 and TRBJ1-5; the D is unclear. Per germline, CDR1 LNHDA and CDR2 SQIVND (reference sequence). The CDR3 loop spans 14 amino acids. V lost 8 bases to trimming and J lost 2 bases, with 13 bases between them. Written as DNA, the CDR3 is TGTGCCAGTCGAGTAGTCGGGGGCAATCAGCCCCAGCATTTT. It is translated as CASRVVGGNQPQHF.

This chain joins TRBV27 and TRBJ2-1; 8 bases are shared with TRBD2. Germline CDR1 is MNHEY and CDR2 is SMNVEV (reference sequence). The V and J ends lost 7 bases and 6 bases, in that order; junction bases with no gene match: 8. The CDR3 length is 14 residues. The CDR3 nucleotides are TGTGCCAGCACTGGACTAGCTTTTCCCAATGAGCAGTTCTTC. It yields the protein CASTGLAFPNEQFF.

The genes are TRBV10-2 and TRBJ2-2; 8 nucleotides agree with TRBD2. J was trimmed by 6 bases and V by 2 bases; bases with no gene match: 5. Germline-derived CDR1 and CDR2 are WSHSY and SAAADI. The CDR3 runs 15 residues. The CDR3 sequence is CASSEPGLVSGELFF. In nucleotides, the CDR3 is TGCGCCAGCAGTGAGCCGGGACTAGTCTCCGGGGAGCTGTTTTTT.

In its sample, this clone was seen once. V usage is TRBV5-4 and J usage is TRBJ2-5; 7 bases are shared with TRBD1. V gave up 5 bases and J gave up 5 bases; unmatched junction bases: 6. The germline V gene has CDR1 SGHNT and CDR2 YYREEE (reference sequence). CDR3 length equals 13 residues. This CDR3 reads CASSSDREETQYF. The CDR3 DNA follows: TGTGCCAGCAGTTCTGACAGGGAGGAGACCCAGTACTTC.

The rearrangement joins TRBV3-1 (or the pseudogene TRBV3-2) to TRBJ2-3, with 7 bases matching TRBD2. This CDR3 is 15 amino acids long. Germline lookup yields CDR1 LGHDT and CDR2 YNNKEL (reference sequence). V shed 4 bases and J 0 bases; nucleotides not matched to a gene: 4. This CDR3 reads CASSRGGGSTDTQYF. For the CDR3, the DNA is TGTGCCAGCAGCCGTGGGGGGGGGAGCACAGATACGCAGTATTTT.

This rearrangement joins TRBV30 to TRBJ1-1; TRBD1 aligns across 9 bases. The CDR3 covers 13 residues. V shed 5 bases, J shed 4 bases, and the junction held 5 bases outside the gene matches. Germline V gene sequence: CDR1 GTSNPN, CDR2 SVGIG (reference sequence). The CDR3 nucleotides are TGTGCCTGGGAGACAGGGGGAGGCACTGAAGCTTTCTTT. Protein sequence: CAWETGGGTEAFF.

The DNA for the CDR3 is TGTGCCAGCAGCGTAGGGGCAGGGGGCTCCTACGAGCAGTACTTC. Its protein is CASSVGAGGSYEQYF. The V gene is TRBV9, the J gene TRBJ2-7; 7 nucleotides agree with TRBD1. The germline gives CDR1 SGDLS, CDR2 YYNGEE. V dropped 0 bases and J dropped 0; count of bases not matched to a gene: 3. This CDR3 has 15 residues. The full variable domain, completed using reference TRBV9 and TRBJ2-7, is DSGVTQTPKHLITATGQRVTLRCSPRSGDLSVYWYQQSLDQGLQFLIQYYNGEERAKGNILERFSAQQFPDLHSELNLSSLELGDSALYFCASSVGAGGSYEQYFGPGTRLTVT.

The J gene is TRBJ2-5, the V gene TRBV9, with TRBD1 identical over 9 bases. The CDR3 runs 14 residues. The ends lost 4 bases at V and 5 bases at J; junction bases unmatched: 6. Germline V gene data show CDR1 as SGDLS and CDR2 as YYNGEE. The CDR3 sequence is CASSLGQGGETQYF. In nucleotides, the CDR3 is TGTGCCAGCAGCCTGGGACAGGGAGGGGAGACCCAGTACTTC.

The rearrangement links TRBV10-2 to TRBJ2-7, with 7 positions matching TRBD2. The germline V gene has CDR1 WSHSY and CDR2 SAAADI. The CDR3 covers 14 residues. Trimming cost V 7 bases and J 5 bases; bases outside gene matches: 11. CDR3 residues: CASNPTSLLDEQYF. The CDR3, as DNA: TGCGCCAGCAACCCGACTAGCTTGTTGGACGAGCAGTACTTC.

This chain uses TRBV2 with TRBJ1-6; TRBD1 matches 8 bases. The germline gives CDR1 SNHLY, CDR2 FYNNEI. The length of the CDR3 is 15 residues. Germline trimming cut 6 bases from V and 7 bases from J; bases unmatched to any gene: 8. The CDR3 nucleotides read TGTGCCAGCAGGAGCGACAGGGGTGACAATTCACCCCTCCACTTT. This sequence encodes CASRSDRGDNSPLHF. Complete variable domain (other parts from reference TRBV2 and TRBJ1-6): EPEVTQTPSHQVTQMGQEVILRCVPISNHLYFYWYRQILGQKVEFLVSFYNNEISEKSEIFDDQFSVERPDGSNFTLKIRSTKLEDSAMYFCASRSDRGDNSPLHFGNGTRLTVT.

A few counts support this clone. This chain uses TRBV7-9 with TRBJ2-5, with TRBD1 as a possible D gene (6 bases). CDR3 length: 14 residues. The germline V gene has CDR1 SEHNR and CDR2 FQNEAQ (reference sequence). V was clipped by 3 bases and J by 7 bases, with 15 bases between them. CDR3 nucleotide sequence: TGTGCCAGCAGCTTCACAGGGCCGAAGGTGACCCAGTACTTC. Its translation: CASSFTGPKVTQYF.

This chain links TRBV7-2 with TRBJ2-1; a weak D match, TRBD2 (6 bases). The CDR3 loop spans 15 amino acids. Trimming shortened V by 5 bases and J by 0 bases, and 11 bases separated the two germline ends. Germline CDR1 SGHTA, CDR2 FQGNSA. DNA of the CDR3: TGTGCCAGCAGCCCGGGGGTCATCTCCTACAATGAGCAGTTCTTC. Translating gives CASSPGVISYNEQFF.